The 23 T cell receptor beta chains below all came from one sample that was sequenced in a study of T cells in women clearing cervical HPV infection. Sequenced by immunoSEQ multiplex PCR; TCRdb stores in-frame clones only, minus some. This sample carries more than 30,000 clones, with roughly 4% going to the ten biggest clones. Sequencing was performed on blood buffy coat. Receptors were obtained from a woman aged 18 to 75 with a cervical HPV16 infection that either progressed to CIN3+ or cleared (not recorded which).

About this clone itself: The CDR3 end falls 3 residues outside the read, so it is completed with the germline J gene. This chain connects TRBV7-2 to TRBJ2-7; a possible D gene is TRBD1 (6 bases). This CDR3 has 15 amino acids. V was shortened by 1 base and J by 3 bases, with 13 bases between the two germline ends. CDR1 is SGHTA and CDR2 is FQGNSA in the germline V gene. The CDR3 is CASSLGTGIFYEQYF. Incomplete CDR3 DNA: TGTGCCAGCAGCTTAGGCACAGGGATTTTCTACGAG.

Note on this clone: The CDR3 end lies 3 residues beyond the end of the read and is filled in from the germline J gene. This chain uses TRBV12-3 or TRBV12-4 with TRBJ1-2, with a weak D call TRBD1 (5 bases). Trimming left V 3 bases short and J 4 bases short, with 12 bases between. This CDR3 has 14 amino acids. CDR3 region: CASSFLEGIYGYTF. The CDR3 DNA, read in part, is TGTGCCAGCAGTTTTTTAGAGGGGATCTATGGC.

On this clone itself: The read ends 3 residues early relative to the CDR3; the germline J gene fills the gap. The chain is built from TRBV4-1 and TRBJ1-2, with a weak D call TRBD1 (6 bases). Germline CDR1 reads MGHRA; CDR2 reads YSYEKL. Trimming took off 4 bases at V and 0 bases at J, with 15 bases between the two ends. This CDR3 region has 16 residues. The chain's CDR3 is CASSPRQERTNYGYTF. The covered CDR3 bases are TGCGCCAGCAGCCCGAGACAGGAGCGGACTAACTATGGC.

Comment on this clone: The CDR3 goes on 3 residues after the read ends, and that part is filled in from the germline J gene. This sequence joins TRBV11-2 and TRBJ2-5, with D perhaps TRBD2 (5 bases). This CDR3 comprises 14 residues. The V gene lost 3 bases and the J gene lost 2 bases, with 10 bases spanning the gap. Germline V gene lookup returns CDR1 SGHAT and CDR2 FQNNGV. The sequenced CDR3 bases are TGTGCCAGCAGCTTCAGTAGCGCACAAGAGACC. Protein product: CASSFSSAQET. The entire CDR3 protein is CASSFSSAQETQYF. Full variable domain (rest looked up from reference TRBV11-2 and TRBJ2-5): EAGVAQSPRYKIIEKRQSVAFWCNPISGHATLYWYQQILGQGPKLLIQFQNNGVVDDSQLPKDRFSAERLKGVDSTLKIQPAKLEDSAVYLCASSFSSAQETQYFGPGTRLLVL.

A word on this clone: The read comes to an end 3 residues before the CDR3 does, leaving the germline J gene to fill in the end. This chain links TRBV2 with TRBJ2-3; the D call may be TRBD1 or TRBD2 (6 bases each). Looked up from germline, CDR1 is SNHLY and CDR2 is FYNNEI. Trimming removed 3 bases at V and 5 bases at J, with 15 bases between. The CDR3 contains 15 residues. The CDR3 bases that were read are TGTGCCAGCAGTGACTTATCCAGGGGAGGAGATACG. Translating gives CASSDLSRGGDT. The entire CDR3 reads CASSDLSRGGDTQYF.

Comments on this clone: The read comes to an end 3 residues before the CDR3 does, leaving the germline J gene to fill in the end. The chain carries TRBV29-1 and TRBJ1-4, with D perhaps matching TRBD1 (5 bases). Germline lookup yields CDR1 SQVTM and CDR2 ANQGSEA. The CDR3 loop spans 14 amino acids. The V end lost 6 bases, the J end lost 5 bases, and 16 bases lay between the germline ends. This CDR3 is CSVHTEGINEKLFF. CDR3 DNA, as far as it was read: TGCAGCGTCCACACAGAGGGGATAAATGAAAAA.

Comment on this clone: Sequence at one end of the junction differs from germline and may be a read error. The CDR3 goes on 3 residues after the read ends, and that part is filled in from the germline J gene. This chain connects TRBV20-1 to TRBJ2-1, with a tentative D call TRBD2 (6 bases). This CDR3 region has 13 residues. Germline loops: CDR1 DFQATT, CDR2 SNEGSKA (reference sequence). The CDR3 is CSARGGAGGEQFF. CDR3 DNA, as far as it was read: TGCAGTGCCAGAGGAGGGGCCGGGGGTGAG.

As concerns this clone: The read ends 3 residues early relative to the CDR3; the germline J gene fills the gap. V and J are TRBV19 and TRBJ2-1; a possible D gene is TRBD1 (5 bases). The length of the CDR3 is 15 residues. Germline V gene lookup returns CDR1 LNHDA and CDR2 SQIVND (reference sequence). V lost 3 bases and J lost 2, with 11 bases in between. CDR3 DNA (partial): TGTGCCAGTAGTATGGGGCTCTCGGCCTACAATGAG. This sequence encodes CASSMGLSAYNE. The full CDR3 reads CASSMGLSAYNEQFF.

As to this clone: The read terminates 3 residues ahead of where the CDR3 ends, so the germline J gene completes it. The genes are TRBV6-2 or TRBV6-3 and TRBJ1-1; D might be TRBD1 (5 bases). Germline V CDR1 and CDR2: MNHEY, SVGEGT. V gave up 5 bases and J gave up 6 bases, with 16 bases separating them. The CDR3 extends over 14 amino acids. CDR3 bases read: TGTGCCAGCAGTCCCCAATTTAAGGGGCCTGAA. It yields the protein CASSPQFKGPE. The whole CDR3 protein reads CASSPQFKGPEAFF.

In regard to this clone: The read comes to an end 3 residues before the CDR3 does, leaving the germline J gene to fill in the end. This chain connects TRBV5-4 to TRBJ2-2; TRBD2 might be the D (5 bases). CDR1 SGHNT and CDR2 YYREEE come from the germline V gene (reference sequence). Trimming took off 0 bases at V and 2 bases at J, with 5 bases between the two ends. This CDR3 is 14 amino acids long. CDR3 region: CASSLGLNTGELFF. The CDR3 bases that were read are TGTGCCAGCAGCTTGGGACTAAACACCGGGGAG.

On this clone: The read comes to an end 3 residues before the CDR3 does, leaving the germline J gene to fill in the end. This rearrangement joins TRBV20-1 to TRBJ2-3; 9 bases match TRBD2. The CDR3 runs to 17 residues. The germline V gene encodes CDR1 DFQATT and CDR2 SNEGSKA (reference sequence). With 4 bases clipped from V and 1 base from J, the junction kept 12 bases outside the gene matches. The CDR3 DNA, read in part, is TGCAGTGCTAATGAGCGGGGGGTTATTGGGGGCACAGATACG. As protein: CSANERGVIGGTDT. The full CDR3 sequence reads CSANERGVIGGTDTQYF.

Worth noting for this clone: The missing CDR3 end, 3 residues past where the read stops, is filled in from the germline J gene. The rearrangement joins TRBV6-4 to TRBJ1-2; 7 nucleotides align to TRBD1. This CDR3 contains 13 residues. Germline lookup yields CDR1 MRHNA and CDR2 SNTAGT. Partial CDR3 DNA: TGTGCCAGCAGCCCCCAGGGGGTTGGAGGC. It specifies CASSPQGVGG. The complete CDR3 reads CASSPQGVGGYTF.

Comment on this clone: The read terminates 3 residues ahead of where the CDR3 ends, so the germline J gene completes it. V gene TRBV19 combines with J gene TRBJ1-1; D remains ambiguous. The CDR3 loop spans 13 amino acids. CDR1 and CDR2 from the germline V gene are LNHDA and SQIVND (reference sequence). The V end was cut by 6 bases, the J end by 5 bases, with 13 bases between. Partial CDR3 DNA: TGTGCCAGTAGGTTTAGTCGATCAACTGAA. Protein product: CASRFSRSTE. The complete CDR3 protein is CASRFSRSTEAFF. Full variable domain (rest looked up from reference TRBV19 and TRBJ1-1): DGGITQSPKYLFRKEGQNVTLSCEQNLNHDAMYWYRQDPGQGLRLIYYSQIVNDFQKGDIAEGYSVSREKKESFPLTVTSAQKNPTAFYLCASRFSRSTEAFFGQGTRLTVV.

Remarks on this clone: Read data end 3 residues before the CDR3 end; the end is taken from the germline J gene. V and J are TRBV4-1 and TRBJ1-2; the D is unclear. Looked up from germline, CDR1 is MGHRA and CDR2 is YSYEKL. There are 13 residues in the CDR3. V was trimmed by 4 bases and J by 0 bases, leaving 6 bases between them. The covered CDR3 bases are TGCGCCAGCAGCCCCCCGGCTAACTATGGC. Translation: CASSPPANYG. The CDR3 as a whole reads CASSPPANYGYTF.

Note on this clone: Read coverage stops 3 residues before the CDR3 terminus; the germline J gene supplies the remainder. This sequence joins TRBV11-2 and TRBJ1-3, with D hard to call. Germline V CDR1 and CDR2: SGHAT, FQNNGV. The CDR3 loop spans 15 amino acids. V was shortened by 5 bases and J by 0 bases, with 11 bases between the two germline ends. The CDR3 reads CASSRHMSSGNTIYF. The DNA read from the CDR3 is TGTGCCAGCAGCCGACACATGAGCTCTGGAAACACC.

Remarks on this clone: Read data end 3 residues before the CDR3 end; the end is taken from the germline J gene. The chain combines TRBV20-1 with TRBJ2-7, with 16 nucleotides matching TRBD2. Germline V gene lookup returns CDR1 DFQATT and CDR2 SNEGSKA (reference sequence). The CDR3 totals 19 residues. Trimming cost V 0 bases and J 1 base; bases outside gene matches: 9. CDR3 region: CSARDLRGTSGRESYEQYF. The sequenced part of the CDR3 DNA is TGCAGTGCTAGAGATCTCCGAGGGACTAGCGGGAGGGAGTCCTACGAG.

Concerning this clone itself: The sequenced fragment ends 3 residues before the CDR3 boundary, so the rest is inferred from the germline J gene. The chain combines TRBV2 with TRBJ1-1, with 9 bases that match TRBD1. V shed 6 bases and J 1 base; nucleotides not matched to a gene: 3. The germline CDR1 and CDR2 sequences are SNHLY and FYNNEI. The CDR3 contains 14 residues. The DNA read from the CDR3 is TGTGCCAGCAGCCGACAGGGGGGGAACACTGAA. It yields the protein CASSRQGGNTE. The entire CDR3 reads CASSRQGGNTEAFF.

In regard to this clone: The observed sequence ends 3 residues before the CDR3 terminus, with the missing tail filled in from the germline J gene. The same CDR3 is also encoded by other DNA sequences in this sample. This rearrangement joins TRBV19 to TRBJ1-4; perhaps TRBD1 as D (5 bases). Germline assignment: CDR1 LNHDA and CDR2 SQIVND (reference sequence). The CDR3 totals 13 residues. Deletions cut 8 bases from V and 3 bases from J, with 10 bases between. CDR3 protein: CASSDTANEKLFF. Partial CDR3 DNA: TGTGCCAGTTCGGACACGGCTAATGAAAAA.

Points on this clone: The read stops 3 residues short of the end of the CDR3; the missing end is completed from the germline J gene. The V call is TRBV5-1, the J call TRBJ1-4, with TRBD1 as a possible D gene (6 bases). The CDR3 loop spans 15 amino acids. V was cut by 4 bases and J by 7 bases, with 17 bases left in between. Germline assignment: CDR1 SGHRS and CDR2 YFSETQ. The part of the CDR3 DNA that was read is TGCGCCAGCAGCCCCCCGGGGGGGGCAGGTGAAAAA. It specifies CASSPPGGAGEK. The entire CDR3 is CASSPPGGAGEKLFF.

CDR3 sequence reads: CASSPIPGLAATDTQYF. The covered CDR3 bases are TGTGCCAGCAGTCCAATTCCGGGACTAGCGGCTACAGATACG. The J gene is TRBJ2-3, the V gene TRBV7-6, with 11 bases lining up with TRBD2. Read sequence stops 3 residues before the CDR3 end, and the germline J gene provides the missing end. CDR3 length: 17 residues. CDR1 SGHVS and CDR2 FNYEAQ come from the germline V gene. Unmatched junction bases numbered 11, after V lost 6 bases and J lost 3 bases.

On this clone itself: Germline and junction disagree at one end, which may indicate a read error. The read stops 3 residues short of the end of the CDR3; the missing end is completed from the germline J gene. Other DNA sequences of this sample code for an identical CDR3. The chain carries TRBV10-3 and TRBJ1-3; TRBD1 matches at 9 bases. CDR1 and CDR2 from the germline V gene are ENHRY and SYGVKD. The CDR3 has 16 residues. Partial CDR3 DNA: TGTGCCATCAGCCGAGATACAGGGGGCTCTGGAAACACG. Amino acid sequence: CAISRDTGGSGNT. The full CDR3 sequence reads CAISRDTGGSGNTIYF.

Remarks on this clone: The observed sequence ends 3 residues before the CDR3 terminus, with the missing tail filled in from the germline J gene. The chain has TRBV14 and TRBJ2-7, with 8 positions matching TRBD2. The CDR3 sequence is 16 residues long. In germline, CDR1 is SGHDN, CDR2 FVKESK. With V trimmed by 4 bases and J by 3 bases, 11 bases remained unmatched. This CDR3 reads CASSLSISGIGYEQYF. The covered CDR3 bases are TGTGCCAGCAGCCTTAGCATTAGCGGGATTGGCTACGAG.

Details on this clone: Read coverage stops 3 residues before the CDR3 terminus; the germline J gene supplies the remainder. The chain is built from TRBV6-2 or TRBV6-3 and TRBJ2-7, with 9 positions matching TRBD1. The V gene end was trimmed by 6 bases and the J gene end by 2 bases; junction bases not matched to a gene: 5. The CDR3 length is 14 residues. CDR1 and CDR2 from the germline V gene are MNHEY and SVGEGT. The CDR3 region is CASRGTGSPYEQYF. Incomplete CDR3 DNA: TGTGCCAGCAGGGGGACAGGGTCCCCCTACGAG.